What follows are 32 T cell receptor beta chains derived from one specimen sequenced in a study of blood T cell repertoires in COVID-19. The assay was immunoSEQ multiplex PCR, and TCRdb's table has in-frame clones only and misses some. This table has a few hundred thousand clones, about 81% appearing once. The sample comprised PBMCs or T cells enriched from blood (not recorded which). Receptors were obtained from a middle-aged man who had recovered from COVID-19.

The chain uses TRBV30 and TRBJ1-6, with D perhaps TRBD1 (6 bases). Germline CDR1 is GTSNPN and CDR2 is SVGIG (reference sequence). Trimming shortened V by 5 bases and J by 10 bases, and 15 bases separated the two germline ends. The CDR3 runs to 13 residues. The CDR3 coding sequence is TGTGCCTGGGCCGCGGTACAGGGCTCACCCCTCCACTTT. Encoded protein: CAWAAVQGSPLHF.

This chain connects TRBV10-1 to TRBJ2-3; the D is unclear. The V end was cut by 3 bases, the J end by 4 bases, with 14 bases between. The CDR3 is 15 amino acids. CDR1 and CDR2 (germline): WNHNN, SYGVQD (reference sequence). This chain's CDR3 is CASSDHSSWADTQYF. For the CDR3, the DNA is TGCGCCAGCAGTGACCACAGCAGTTGGGCAGATACGCAGTATTTT.

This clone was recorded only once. CDR3 region: CSAYSGDRYGYTF. Here the CDR3 DNA reads TGCAGCGCATACTCAGGGGATCGCTATGGCTACACCTTC. V and J are TRBV29-1 and TRBJ1-2; a possible D gene is TRBD1 (6 bases). The V gene lost 7 bases and the J gene lost 4 bases, with 16 bases spanning the gap. The CDR3 is made up of 13 amino acids. CDR1 and CDR2 from the germline V gene are SQVTM and ANQGSEA.

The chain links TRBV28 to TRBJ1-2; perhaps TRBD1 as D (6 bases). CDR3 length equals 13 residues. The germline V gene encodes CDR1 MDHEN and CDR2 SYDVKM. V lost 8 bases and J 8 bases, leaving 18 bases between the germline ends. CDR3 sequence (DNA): TGTGCCAGCTCCATCACAGGGTCCCGGGGCTACACCTTC. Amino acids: CASSITGSRGYTF.

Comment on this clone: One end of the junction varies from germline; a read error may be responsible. In DNA, the CDR3 is TGTGCCAGCAGCCCCTTACTACAGGGTAACGATGGCTACACCTTC. It translates to CASSPLLQGNDGYTF. This chain joins TRBV11-2 and TRBJ1-2; D might be TRBD1 (6 bases). CDR1 and CDR2 (germline): SGHAT, FQNNGV. CDR3 size: 15 residues.

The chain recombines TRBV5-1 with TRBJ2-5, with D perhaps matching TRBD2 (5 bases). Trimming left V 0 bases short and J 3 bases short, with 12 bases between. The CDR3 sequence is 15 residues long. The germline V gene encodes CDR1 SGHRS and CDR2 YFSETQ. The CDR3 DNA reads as TGCGCCAGCAGCTTGGCCGGGGTCAGAGAAGAGACCCAGTACTTC. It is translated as CASSLAGVREETQYF. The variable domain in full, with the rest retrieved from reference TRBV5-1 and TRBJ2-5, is KAGVTQTPRYLIKTRGQQVTLSCSPISGHRSVSWYQQTPGQGLQFLFEYFSETQRNKGNFPGRFSGRQFSNSRSEMNVSTLELGDSALYLCASSLAGVREETQYFGPGTRLLVL.

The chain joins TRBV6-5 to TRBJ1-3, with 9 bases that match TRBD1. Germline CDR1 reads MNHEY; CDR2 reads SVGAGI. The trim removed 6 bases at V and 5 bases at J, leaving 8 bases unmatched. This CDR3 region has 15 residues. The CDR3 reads CASRGTGGERNTIYF. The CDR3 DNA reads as TGTGCCAGCAGAGGTACAGGGGGCGAAAGAAACACCATATATTTT.

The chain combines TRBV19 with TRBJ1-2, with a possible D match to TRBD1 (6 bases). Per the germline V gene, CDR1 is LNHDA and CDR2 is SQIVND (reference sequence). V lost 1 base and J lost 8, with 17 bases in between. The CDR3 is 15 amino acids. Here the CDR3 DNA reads TGTGCCAGTAGTATAGGGGGACCCAGGGGATTCGGCTACACCTTC. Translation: CASSIGGPRGFGYTF.

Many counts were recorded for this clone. The DNA of the CDR3 is TGTGCCAGCAGCTTCAGGACTAGCGGGCTCTGGGACTCCTACGAGCAGTACTTC. Its translation: CASSFRTSGLWDSYEQYF. This chain links TRBV5-8 with TRBJ2-7, with 11 bases matching TRBD2. The CDR3 contains 18 residues. V lost 2 bases and J lost 0; bases outside the gene matches: 10. CDR1 is SGHTS, CDR2 YDEGEE, per germline.

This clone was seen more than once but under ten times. The CDR3 sequence is CASAHRDREGGYTF. Written as DNA, the CDR3 is TGTGCTAGTGCTCACCGGGACAGGGAAGGAGGCTACACCTTC. The chain has TRBV12-5 and TRBJ1-2; 9 bases agree with TRBD1. V trimming: 7 bases; J trimming: 8 bases; junction bases outside the gene matches: 11. The CDR3 spans 14 residues. CDR1 LGHNT and CDR2 FRNRAP come from the germline V gene.

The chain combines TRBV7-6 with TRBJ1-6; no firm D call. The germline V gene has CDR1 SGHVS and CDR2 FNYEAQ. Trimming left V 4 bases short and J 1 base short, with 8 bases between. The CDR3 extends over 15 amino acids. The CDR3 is CASSSRGSYNSPLHF. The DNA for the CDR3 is TGTGCCAGCAGCTCCCGGGGATCCTATAATTCACCCCTCCACTTT.

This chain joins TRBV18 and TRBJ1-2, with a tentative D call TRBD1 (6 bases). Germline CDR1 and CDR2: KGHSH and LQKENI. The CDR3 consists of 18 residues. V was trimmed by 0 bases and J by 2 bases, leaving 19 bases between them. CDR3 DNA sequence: TGTGCCAGCTCACCACCAGTTTCAGGGGCCGGCCCAAACTATGGCTACACCTTC. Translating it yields CASSPPVSGAGPNYGYTF.

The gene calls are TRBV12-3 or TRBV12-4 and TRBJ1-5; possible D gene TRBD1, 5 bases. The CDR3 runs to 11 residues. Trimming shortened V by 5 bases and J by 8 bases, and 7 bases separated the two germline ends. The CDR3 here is CASSRGEPQHF. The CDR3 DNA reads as TGTGCCAGCAGTCGGGGGGAGCCCCAGCATTTT.

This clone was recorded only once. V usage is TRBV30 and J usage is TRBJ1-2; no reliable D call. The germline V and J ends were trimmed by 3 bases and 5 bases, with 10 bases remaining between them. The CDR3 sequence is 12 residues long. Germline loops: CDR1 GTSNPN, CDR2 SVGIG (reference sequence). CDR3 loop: CAWSLSSYGYTF. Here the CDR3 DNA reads TGTGCCTGGAGCCTGTCGAGTTATGGCTACACCTTC. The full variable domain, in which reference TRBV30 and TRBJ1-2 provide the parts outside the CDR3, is SQTIHQWPATLVQPVGSPLSLECTVEGTSNPNLYWYRQAAGRGLQLLFYSVGIGQISSEVPQNLSASRPQDRQFILSSKKLLLSDSGFYLCAWSLSSYGYTFGSGTRLTVV.

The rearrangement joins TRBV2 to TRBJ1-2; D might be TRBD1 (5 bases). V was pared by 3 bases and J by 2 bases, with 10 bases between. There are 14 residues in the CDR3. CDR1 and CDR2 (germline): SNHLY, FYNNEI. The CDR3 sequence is CASSDAGWNYGYTF. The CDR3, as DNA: TGTGCCAGCAGTGACGCAGGGTGGAACTATGGCTACACCTTC.

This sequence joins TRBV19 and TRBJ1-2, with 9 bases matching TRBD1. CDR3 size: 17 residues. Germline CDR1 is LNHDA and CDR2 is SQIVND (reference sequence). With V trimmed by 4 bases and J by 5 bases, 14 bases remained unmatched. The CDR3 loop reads CASSTLRTGGGGYGYTF. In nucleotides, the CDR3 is TGTGCCAGTAGTACCCTCCGAACAGGGGGCGGAGGGTATGGCTACACCTTC.

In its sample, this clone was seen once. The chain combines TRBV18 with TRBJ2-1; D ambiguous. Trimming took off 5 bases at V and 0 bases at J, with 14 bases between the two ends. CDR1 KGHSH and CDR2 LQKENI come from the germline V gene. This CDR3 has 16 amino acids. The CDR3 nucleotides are TGTGCCAGCTCATTCCCATTGCAGTTCTCCTACAATGAGCAGTTCTTC. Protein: CASSFPLQFSYNEQFF.

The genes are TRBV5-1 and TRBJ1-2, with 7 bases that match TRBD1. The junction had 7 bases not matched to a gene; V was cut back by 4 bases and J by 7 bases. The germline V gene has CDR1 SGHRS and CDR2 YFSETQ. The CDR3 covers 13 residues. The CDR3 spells CASSLSTGRGYTF. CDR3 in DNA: TGCGCCAGCAGCCTCTCGACAGGGCGTGGCTACACCTTC.

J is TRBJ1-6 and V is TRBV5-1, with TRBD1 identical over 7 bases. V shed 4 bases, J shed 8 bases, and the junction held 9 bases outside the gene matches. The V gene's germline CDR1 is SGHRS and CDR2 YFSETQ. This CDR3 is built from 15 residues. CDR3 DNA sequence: TGCGCCAGCAGCCCCGACGGACAGGTATATTCACCCCTCCACTTT. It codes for CASSPDGQVYSPLHF.

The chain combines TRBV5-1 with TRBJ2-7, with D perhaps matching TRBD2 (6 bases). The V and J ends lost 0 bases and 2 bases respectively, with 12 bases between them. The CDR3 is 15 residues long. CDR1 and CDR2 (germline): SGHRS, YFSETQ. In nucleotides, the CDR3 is TGCGCCAGCAGCTTGGACGCTAGCGCACCCTACGAGCAGTACTTC. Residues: CASSLDASAPYEQYF. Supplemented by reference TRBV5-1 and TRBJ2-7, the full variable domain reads KAGVTQTPRYLIKTRGQQVTLSCSPISGHRSVSWYQQTPGQGLQFLFEYFSETQRNKGNFPGRFSGRQFSNSRSEMNVSTLELGDSALYLCASSLDASAPYEQYFGPGTRLTVT.

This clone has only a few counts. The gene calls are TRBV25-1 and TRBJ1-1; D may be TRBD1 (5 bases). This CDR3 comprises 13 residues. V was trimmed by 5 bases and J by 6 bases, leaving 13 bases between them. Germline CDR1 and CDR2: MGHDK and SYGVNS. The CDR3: CASSRGSGAEAFF. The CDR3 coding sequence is TGTGCCAGCAGTCGGGGGTCGGGCGCTGAAGCTTTCTTT.

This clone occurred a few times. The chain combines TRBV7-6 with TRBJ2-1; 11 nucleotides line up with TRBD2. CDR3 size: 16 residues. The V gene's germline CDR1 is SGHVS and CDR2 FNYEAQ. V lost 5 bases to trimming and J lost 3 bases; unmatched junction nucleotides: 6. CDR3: CASSDSGRAVYNEQFF. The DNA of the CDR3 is TGTGCCAGCAGCGATAGCGGGAGGGCCGTCTACAATGAGCAGTTCTTC.

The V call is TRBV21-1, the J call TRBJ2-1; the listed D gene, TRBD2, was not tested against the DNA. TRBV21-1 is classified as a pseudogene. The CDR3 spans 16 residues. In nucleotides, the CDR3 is TGTGCCAGCAGCAAAGCTTCCCGTCCGGGAGTCAATGAGCAGTTCTTC. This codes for CASSKASRPGVNEQFF.

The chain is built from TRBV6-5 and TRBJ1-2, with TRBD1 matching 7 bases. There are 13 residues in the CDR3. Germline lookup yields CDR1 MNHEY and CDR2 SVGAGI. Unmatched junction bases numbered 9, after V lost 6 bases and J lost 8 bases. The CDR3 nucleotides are TGTGCCAGCAGGCCATTACAGGGGTCGGGCTACACCTTC. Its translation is CASRPLQGSGYTF.

The CDR3 loop reads CASSETRDRGNTGELFF. CDR3 in DNA: TGTGCCAGCAGTGAAACGCGGGACAGGGGTAACACCGGGGAGCTGTTTTTT. The chain links TRBV2 to TRBJ2-2; TRBD1 aligns across 10 bases. The length of the CDR3 is 17 residues. The V segment lost 2 bases and the J segment 2 bases; nucleotides outside the gene matches: 5. The germline V gene encodes CDR1 SNHLY and CDR2 FYNNEI.

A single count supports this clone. The CDR3 protein is CASSLTPGGNTEAFF. CDR3 DNA sequence: TGTGCCAGCAGCTTAACCCCGGGGGGGAACACTGAAGCTTTCTTT. J is TRBJ1-1 and V is TRBV11-2; maybe TRBD1 (5 bases). The germline CDR1 and CDR2 sequences are SGHAT and FQNNGV. This CDR3 is built from 15 residues. The V and J ends lost 2 bases and 1 base respectively, with 11 bases between them.

CDR3 amino acids: CASSQPTGVSNSPLHF. CDR3 sequence (DNA): TGTGCCAGCAGCCAACCCACAGGGGTTAGTAATTCACCCCTCCACTTT. The chain uses TRBV4-2 and TRBJ1-6, with 7 bases aligning to TRBD1. The CDR3 has 16 amino acids. From germline, CDR1 is LGHNA and CDR2 YNFKEQ. The V segment lost 2 bases and the J segment 6 bases; nucleotides outside the gene matches: 7.

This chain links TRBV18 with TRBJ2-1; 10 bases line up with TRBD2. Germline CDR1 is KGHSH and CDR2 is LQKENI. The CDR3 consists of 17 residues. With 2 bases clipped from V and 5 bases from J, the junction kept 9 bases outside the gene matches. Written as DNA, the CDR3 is TGTGCCAGCTCACCAGTTGAGCGGGGGGGCCGCGACAATGAGCAGTTCTTC. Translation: CASSPVERGGRDNEQFF.

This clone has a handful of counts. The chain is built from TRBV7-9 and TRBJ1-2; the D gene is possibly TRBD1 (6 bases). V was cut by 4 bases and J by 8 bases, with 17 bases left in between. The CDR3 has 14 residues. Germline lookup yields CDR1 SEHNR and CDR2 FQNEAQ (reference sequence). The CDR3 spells CASSSGQPMGGYTF. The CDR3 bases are TGTGCCAGCAGCTCCGGACAGCCGATGGGGGGCTACACCTTC. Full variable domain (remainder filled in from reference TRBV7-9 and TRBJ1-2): DTGVSQNPRHKITKRGQNVTFRCDPISEHNRLYWYRQTLGQGPEFLTYFQNEAQLEKSRLLSDRFSAERPKGSFSTLEIQRTEQGDSAMYLCASSSGQPMGGYTFGSGTRLTVV.

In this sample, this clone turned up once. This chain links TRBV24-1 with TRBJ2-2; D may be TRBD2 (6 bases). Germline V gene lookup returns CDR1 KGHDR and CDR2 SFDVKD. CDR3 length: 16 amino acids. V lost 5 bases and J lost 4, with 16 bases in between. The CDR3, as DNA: TGTGCCACCAGTGCCCTGCGGGGACCTGGCACCGGGGAGCTGTTTTTT. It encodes CATSALRGPGTGELFF.

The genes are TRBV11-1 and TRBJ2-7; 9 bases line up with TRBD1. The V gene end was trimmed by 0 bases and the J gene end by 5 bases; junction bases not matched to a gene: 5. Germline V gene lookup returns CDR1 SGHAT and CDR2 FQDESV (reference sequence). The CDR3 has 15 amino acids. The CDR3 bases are TGTGCCAGCAGCTTAGCTGGGGACAGGGTCGACGAGCAGTACTTC. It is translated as CASSLAGDRVDEQYF.

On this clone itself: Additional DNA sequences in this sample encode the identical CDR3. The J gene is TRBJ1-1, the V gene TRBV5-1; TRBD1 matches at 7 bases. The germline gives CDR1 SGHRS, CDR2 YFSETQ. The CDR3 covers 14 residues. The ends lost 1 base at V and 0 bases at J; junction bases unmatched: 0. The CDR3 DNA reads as TGCGCCAGCAGCTTGACAGGGGTGAACACTGAAGCTTTCTTT. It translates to CASSLTGVNTEAFF.